The next 18 T cell receptor beta chains were all read from a single sample in a study of control samples from healthy donors and cancer patients. Produced via immunoSEQ multiplex PCR; TCRdb's table is partial and in-frame only. The data hold approximately 120,000 clones, with around nine tenths observed a single time. The sample consisted of blood. These receptors originate from a middle-aged man in good health.

The chain is built from TRBV3-1 (or the pseudogene TRBV3-2) and TRBJ1-2, with 7 bases aligning to TRBD1. The CDR3 loop spans 16 amino acids. V lost 0 bases to trimming and J lost 5 bases; unmatched junction nucleotides: 9. CDR1 LGHDT and CDR2 YNNKEL come from the germline V gene (reference sequence). CDR3 residues: CASSQERGQLIYGYTF. CDR3 DNA: TGTGCCAGCAGCCAAGAACGGGGACAGCTGATATATGGCTACACCTTC.

The chain has TRBV6-5 and TRBJ2-7; 10 bases are a match to TRBD2. The germline gives CDR1 MNHEY, CDR2 SVGAGI. V was clipped by 3 bases and J by 5 bases; unmatched bases: 4. CDR3 length: 14 residues. This chain's CDR3 is CASSYGLAGDEQYF. The CDR3 coding sequence is TGTGCCAGCAGTTATGGTCTAGCGGGAGACGAGCAGTACTTC.

This clone was seen only a few times. The CDR3 region has the DNA TGCGCCAGCAGACGGCAGGGACGCGAGTTTCAAGAGACCCAGTACTTC. It codes for CASRRQGREFQETQYF. The chain employs TRBV5-1 and TRBJ2-5; D tentatively fits TRBD1 or TRBD2 (5 bases each). Trimming removed 5 bases from V and 2 bases from J, with 19 bases in between. The CDR3 is made up of 16 amino acids. The germline V gene has CDR1 SGHRS and CDR2 YFSETQ.

The V gene is TRBV6-5, the J gene TRBJ2-4, with TRBD1 matching 8 bases. Trimming cost V 6 bases and J 8 bases; bases outside gene matches: 9. There are 14 residues in the CDR3. The germline V gene encodes CDR1 MNHEY and CDR2 SVGAGI. CDR3 nucleotides: TGTGCCAGCAGAACGTCGCACAGGGGGTACATTCAGTACTTC. Residues: CASRTSHRGYIQYF.

The V gene is TRBV10-2, the J gene TRBJ2-6, with 7 nucleotides matching TRBD1. V dropped 6 bases and J dropped 0; count of bases not matched to a gene: 11. This CDR3 comprises 18 residues. Germline V gene lookup returns CDR1 WSHSY and CDR2 SAAADI. The chain's CDR3 is CASRPRQGQSSGANVLTF. Here the CDR3 DNA reads TGCGCCAGCAGGCCTAGACAGGGCCAAAGCTCTGGGGCCAACGTCCTGACTTTC.

The chain employs TRBV5-6 and TRBJ1-1; D is uncertain. Germline V CDR1 and CDR2: SGHDT, YYEEEE. Trimming stripped 6 bases from V and 6 bases from J, with 9 bases between. The CDR3 is 11 amino acids. DNA of the CDR3: TGTGCCAGCAAAAGGACTGCTGAAGCTTTCTTT. Translation: CASKRTAEAFF.

The chain combines TRBV19 with TRBJ2-1; maybe TRBD2 (5 bases). The CDR3 loop spans 15 amino acids. From germline, CDR1 is LNHDA and CDR2 SQIVND (reference sequence). V shed 9 bases and J shed 0 bases, with 15 bases lying between them. The CDR3 is CASNGRANSYNEQFF. DNA for the CDR3: TGTGCCAGCAACGGGCGGGCGAACTCCTACAATGAGCAGTTCTTC.

CDR3 DNA: TGTGCCAGCAGCTTAGGGCAGAGTCAGCCCCAGCATTTT. Protein sequence: CASSLGQSQPQHF. This chain connects TRBV7-9 to TRBJ1-5; D unclear. CDR1 is SEHNR and CDR2 is FQNEAQ in the germline V gene (reference sequence). The CDR3 covers 13 residues. V lost 1 base and J 6 bases, leaving 7 bases between the germline ends.

The CDR3 DNA sequence: TGTGCCAGCTCACCACGAGATTACGAGCAGTACTTC. It is translated as CASSPRDYEQYF. This chain joins TRBV18 and TRBJ2-7; D remains unclear. The CDR3 is 12 residues long. With 1 base removed from V and 4 bases from J, the gap between germline ends came to 5 bases. Germline V CDR1 and CDR2: KGHSH, LQKENI.

V is TRBV18 and J is TRBJ1-2, with a possible D match to TRBD1 (5 bases). CDR3 length: 13 amino acids. Germline CDR1 KGHSH, CDR2 LQKENI. V was cut by 8 bases and J by 7 bases, with 17 bases left in between. CDR3 in DNA: TGTGCCAGCCAGGGACGAACGAACGGTGGCTACACCTTC. This codes for CASQGRTNGGYTF. Using reference TRBV18 and TRBJ1-2 for the parts outside the CDR3, the full variable domain is NAGVMQNPRHLVRRRGQEARLRCSPMKGHSHVYWYRQLPEEGLKFMVYLQKENIIDESGMPKERFSAEFPKEGPSILRIQQVVRGDSAAYFCASQGRTNGGYTFGSGTRLTVV.

V is TRBV5-5 and J is TRBJ1-4, with a tentative D call TRBD1 (6 bases). V lost 2 bases and J lost 7, with 9 bases in between. This CDR3 is built from 13 residues. CDR1 is SGHKS and CDR2 is YYEKEE in the germline V gene (reference sequence). The CDR3 sequence: CASSFQGREKLFF. CDR3 sequence (DNA): TGTGCCAGCAGCTTCCAGGGGCGTGAAAAACTGTTTTTT.

The V and J genes are TRBV19 and TRBJ1-2; D is possibly TRBD1 (6 bases). The germline gives CDR1 LNHDA, CDR2 SQIVND (reference sequence). Deletions cut 5 bases from V and 5 bases from J, with 12 bases between. The CDR3 covers 13 residues. CDR3 amino acids: CASSEQGYYGYTF. The CDR3 DNA reads as TGTGCCAGTAGTGAGCAGGGGTATTATGGCTACACCTTC.

The chain employs TRBV19 and TRBJ2-1; no clear D gene. The germline gives CDR1 LNHDA, CDR2 SQIVND (reference sequence). The ends were cut back, 6 bases at V and 0 bases at J, with 15 bases in the middle. CDR3 length equals 16 residues. The CDR3: CASRPDLSRSYNEQFF. CDR3 in DNA: TGTGCCAGTAGACCTGACCTGTCCCGCTCCTACAATGAGCAGTTCTTC. Using reference TRBV19 and TRBJ2-1 for the parts outside the CDR3, the full variable domain is DGGITQSPKYLFRKEGQNVTLSCEQNLNHDAMYWYRQDPGQGLRLIYYSQIVNDFQKGDIAEGYSVSREKKESFPLTVTSAQKNPTAFYLCASRPDLSRSYNEQFFGPGTRLTVL.

CDR3 bases: TGTGCCAGCAGTCCACTCCTCTGGGATGGTGGGTCACCCCTCCACTTT. It encodes CASSPLLWDGGSPLHF. The chain uses TRBV27 and TRBJ1-6; D gene unclear. There are 16 residues in the CDR3. Germline CDR1 is MNHEY and CDR2 is SMNVEV (reference sequence). Trimming removed 5 bases at V and 10 bases at J, with 21 bases between.

The chain is built from TRBV4-1 and TRBJ2-7; D is unclear. The length of the CDR3 is 13 residues. Trimming pared 0 bases from V and 7 bases from J, leaving 10 bases between. CDR1 and CDR2 from the germline V gene are MGHRA and YSYEKL. CDR3 loop: CASSQDQGWEQYF. Here the CDR3 DNA reads TGCGCCAGCAGCCAAGATCAAGGATGGGAGCAGTACTTC.

Details on this clone: At one boundary the junction diverges from the germline segment, which might be a read error. The chain uses TRBV6-2 or TRBV6-3 and TRBJ1-5; tentatively, D is TRBD1 (5 bases). CDR1 is MNHEY, CDR2 SVGEGT, per germline. The CDR3 spans 12 residues. CDR3 bases: TGTGCCAGCAGTTACCCCGGGACCCCGGGGTATTTT. Translating gives CASSYPGTPGYF.

The rearrangement uses TRBV5-1 and TRBJ2-5; no firm D call. The CDR3 has 14 amino acids. The germline CDR1 and CDR2 sequences are SGHRS and YFSETQ. The V end lost 0 bases, the J end lost 5 bases, and 11 bases lay between the germline ends. The DNA of the CDR3 is TGCGCCAGCAGCTTGGTTTCTACGGAGGAGACCCAGTACTTC. Encoded protein: CASSLVSTEETQYF.

V usage is TRBV3-1 (or the pseudogene TRBV3-2) and J usage is TRBJ2-5, with 11 bases aligning to TRBD2. This CDR3 contains 15 residues. Trimming cost V 4 bases and J 4 bases; bases outside gene matches: 5. Germline CDR1 is LGHDT and CDR2 is YNNKEL (reference sequence). This CDR3 is CASSLAGGPGETQYF. Written as DNA, the CDR3 is TGTGCCAGCAGCCTAGCGGGGGGGCCCGGAGAGACCCAGTACTTC.